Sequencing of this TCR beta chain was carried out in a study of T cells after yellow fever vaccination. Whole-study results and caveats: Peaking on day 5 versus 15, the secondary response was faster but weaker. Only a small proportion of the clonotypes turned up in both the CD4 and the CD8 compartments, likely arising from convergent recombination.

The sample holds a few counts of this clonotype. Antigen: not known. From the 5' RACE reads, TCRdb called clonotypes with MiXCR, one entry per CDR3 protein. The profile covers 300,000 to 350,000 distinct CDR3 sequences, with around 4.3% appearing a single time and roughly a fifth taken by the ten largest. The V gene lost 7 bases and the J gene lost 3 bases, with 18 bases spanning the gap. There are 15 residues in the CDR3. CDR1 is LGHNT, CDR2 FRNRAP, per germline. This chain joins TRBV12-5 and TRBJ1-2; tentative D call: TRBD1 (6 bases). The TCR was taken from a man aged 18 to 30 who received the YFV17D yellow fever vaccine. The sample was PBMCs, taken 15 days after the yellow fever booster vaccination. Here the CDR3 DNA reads TGTGCTAGTGCCTCTGCCGGGGGGCGCCACTATGGCTACACCTTC. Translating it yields CASASAGGRHYGYTF.